What follows describes a single T cell receptor beta chain. Germline CDR1 LNHDA, CDR2 SQIVND (reference sequence). Deletions cut 2 bases from V and 7 bases from J, with 12 bases between. This CDR3 is built from 13 residues. Study processing details: By means of reference gene primer amplification, nucleated cell counts were estimated. Sequenced by immunoSEQ multiplex PCR; TCRdb stores in-frame clones only, minus some. The DNA gave D and trimming, while V, J and clone size come from that table. This sample has about 50,000 clones, with 80% to 90% found just once. The data are from a study of blood T cell repertoires in COVID-19. About the research overall: Sources were T cells, B-cell-depleted T cells, or PBMCs; the material itself was cDNA or gDNA.

The chain recombines TRBV19 with TRBJ2-7; D gene unclear. Input material: peripheral blood. This clonotype was obtained from a human donor with active COVID-19. The donor label of this sample is uncertain. The CDR3 protein is CASSINSPWEQYF. The CDR3 DNA follows: TGTGCCAGTAGTATAAACTCCCCTTGGGAGCAGTACTTC. The complete variable domain, with remaining parts taken from reference TRBV19 and TRBJ2-7, reads DGGITQSPKYLFRKEGQNVTLSCEQNLNHDAMYWYRQDPGQGLRLIYYSQIVNDFQKGDIAEGYSVSREKKESFPLTVTSAQKNPTAFYLCASSINSPWEQYFGPGTRLTVT.